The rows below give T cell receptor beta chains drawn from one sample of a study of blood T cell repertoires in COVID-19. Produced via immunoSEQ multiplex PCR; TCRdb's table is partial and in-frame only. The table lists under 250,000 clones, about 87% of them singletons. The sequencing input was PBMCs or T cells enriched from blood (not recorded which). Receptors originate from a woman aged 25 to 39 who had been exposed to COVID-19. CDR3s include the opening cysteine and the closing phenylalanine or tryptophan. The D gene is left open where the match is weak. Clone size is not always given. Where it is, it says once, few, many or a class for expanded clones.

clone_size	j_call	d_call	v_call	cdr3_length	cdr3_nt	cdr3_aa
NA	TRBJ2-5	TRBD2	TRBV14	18	TGTGCCAGCAGCCAAGATCAGGGACTAGCGGGAGGAACAGAGACCCAGTACTTC	CASSQDQGLAGGTETQYF
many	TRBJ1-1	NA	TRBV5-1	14	TGCGCCAGCAGCTTGGGGGCTTGGAACACTGAAGCTTTCTTT	CASSLGAWNTEAFF
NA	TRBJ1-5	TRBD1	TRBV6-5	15	TGTGCCAGCAGTTACCCGTCCCGGGACAGGGAACCCCAGCATTTT	CASSYPSRDREPQHF
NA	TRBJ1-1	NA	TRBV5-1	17	TGCGCCAGCAGCGCGGGTGGTGGTATGCCGATGAACACTGAAGCTTTCTTT	CASSAGGGMPMNTEAFF
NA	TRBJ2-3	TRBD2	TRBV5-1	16	TGCGCCAGCAGCATGGGACTAGCGGGCCGCACAGATACGCAGTATTTT	CASSMGLAGRTDTQYF
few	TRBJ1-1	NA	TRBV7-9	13	TGTGCCAGCAGCTTATTAATGAACACTGAAGCTTTCTTT	CASSLLMNTEAFF
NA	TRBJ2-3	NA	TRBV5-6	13	TGTGCCAGCAGCTTGGACAACACAGATACGCAGTATTTT	CASSLDNTDTQYF
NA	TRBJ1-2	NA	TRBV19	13	TGTGCCAGTCGCAGGGCGGGGGAATATGGCTACACCTTC	CASRRAGEYGYTF
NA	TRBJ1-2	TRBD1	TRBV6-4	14	TGTGCCAGCAGGGAGAGGGGGCCCGGCTATGGCTACACCTTC	CASRERGPGYGYTF
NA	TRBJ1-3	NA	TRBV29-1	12	TGCAGCGGGAGTGGGACAGGAAACACCATATATTTT	CSGSGTGNTIYF
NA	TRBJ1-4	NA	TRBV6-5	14	TGTGCCAGCCGAGGTTTTGGGTCTAATGAAAAACTGTTTTTT	CASRGFGSNEKLFF
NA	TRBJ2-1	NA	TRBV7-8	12	TGTGCCAGCAGCCCGGACTTTAGTGAGCAGTTCTTC	CASSPDFSEQFF
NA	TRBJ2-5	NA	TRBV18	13	TGTGCCAGCTCACCGACAGCCGAAGAGACCCAGTACTTC	CASSPTAEETQYF
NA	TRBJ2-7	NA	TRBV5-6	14	TGTGCCAGCAGCTACCTAGCTGAAGGCTACGAGCAGTACTTC	CASSYLAEGYEQYF
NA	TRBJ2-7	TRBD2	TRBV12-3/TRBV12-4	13	TGTGCCAGCAGTACCGGACTAGCGGGAGGGCCAACCTTC	CASSTGLAGGPTF
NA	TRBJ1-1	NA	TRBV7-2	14	TGTGCCAGCAGCCCCTACAGGACCGGCGGTGAAGCTTTCTTT	CASSPYRTGGEAFF
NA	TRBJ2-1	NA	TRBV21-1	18	TGTGCCAGCAGCAAAATTGTGGGGGGGACTAGCGGGAGAAATGAGCAGTTCTTC	CASSKIVGGTSGRNEQFF
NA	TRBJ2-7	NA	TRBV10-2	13	TGCGCCAGCAGTGAGTCGACGGGCTACGAGCAGTACTTC	CASSESTGYEQYF
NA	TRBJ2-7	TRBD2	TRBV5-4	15	TGTGCCAGCAGTAGTAGCGGGGCCACCTCCTACGAGCAGTACTTC	CASSSSGATSYEQYF
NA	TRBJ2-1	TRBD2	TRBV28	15	TGTGCCAGCAGTTCCCCCGGGACTAGCGACAATGAGCAGTTCTTC	CASSSPGTSDNEQFF
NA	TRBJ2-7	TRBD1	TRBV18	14	TGTGCCAGCTCACAAACCGGACAGGCTCGGGAGCAGTACTTC	CASSQTGQAREQYF
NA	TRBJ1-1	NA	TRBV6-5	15	TGTGCCAGCAGACCGATTCAGGGGTGGGCCACTGAAGCTTTCTTT	CASRPIQGWATEAFF
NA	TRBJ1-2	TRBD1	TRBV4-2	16	TGTGCCAGCAGCCAAGACAGGGGGATCGGCCTAGGGGGCTACACCTTC	CASSQDRGIGLGGYTF
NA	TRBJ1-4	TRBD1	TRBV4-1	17	TGCGCCAGCAGCCCGGGGACAGGGGGAGGCCTTAATGAAAAACTGTTTTTT	CASSPGTGGGLNEKLFF
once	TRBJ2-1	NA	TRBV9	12	TGTGCCAGCAGCCCGAGGTGGAATGAGCAGTTCTTC	CASSPRWNEQFF
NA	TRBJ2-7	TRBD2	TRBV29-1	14	TGCAGCGTTGAACTTACTAGCGGACACTACGAGCAGTACTTC	CSVELTSGHYEQYF
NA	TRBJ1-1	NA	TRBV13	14	TGTGCCAGCAGCTTATTGGGGGCAGACGGTGAAGCTTTCTTT	CASSLLGADGEAFF
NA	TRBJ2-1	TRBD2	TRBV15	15	TGTGCCACCAGCGTGAGCGGGAGGGCCTACAATGAGCAGTTCTTC	CATSVSGRAYNEQFF
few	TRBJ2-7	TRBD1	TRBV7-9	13	TGTGCCAGCAGTAGGGACAGCTCCTACGAGCAGTACTTC	CASSRDSSYEQYF
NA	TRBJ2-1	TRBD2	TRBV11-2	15	TGTGCCAGCAGGATGAGCGGGAGCCCCAACAATGAGCAGTTCTTC	CASRMSGSPNNEQFF
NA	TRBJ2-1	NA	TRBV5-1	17	TGCGCCAGCAGCCGGGAAGAGTTAGCGGACCCTTACAATGAGCAGTTCTTC	CASSREELADPYNEQFF
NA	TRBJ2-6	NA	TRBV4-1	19	TGCGCCAGCAGCCAAGATGGGACGGAGGGTTTCTCTGGGGCCAACGTCCTGACTTTC	CASSQDGTEGFSGANVLTF
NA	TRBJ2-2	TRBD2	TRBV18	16	TGTGCCAGCTCACCGAATCCGGGACTAGCGGGCGGGGAGCTGTTTTTT	CASSPNPGLAGGELFF
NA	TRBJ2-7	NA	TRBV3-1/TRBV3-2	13	TGTGCCAGCAGCCAAAGGGGGACCTACGAGCAGTACTTC	CASSQRGTYEQYF
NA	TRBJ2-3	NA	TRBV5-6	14	TGTGCCAGCAGCTTATTAAACTTAGCAGATACGCAGTATTTT	CASSLLNLADTQYF
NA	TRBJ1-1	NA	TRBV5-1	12	TGCGCCAGCAGCTTGTTTGAGAATGAAGCTTTCTTT	CASSLFENEAFF
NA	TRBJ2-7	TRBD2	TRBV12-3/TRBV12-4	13	TGTGCCAGCAGACTAGCGGGTTTTTACGAGCAGTACTTC	CASRLAGFYEQYF
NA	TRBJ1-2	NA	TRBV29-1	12	TGCAGCGTTGCCGAGGGAAACTATGGCTACACCTTC	CSVAEGNYGYTF
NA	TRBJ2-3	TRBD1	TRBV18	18	TGTGCCAGCTCACCCTCCTCAAGCGCCGGGACAGTAGGGTATACGCAGTATTTT	CASSPSSSAGTVGYTQYF
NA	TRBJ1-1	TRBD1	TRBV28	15	TGTGCCAGCAGTTCCGAGACAGGGATGTTGACTGAAGCTTTCTTT	CASSSETGMLTEAFF
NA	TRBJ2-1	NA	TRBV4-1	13	TGCGCCAGCAGCCAATCCCCTTACAATGAGCAGTTCTTC	CASSQSPYNEQFF
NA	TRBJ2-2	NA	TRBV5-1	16	TGCGCCAGCAGCGGGAGCTGGTTCGAGGTCACCGGGGAGCTGTTTTTT	CASSGSWFEVTGELFF
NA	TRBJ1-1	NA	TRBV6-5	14	TGTGCCAGCAGTTACTCAGAGTGGAGCACTGAAGCTTTCTTT	CASSYSEWSTEAFF
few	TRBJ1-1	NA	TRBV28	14	TGTGCCAGCAGTTTCGGCAGGTCGAACACTGAAGCTTTCTTT	CASSFGRSNTEAFF
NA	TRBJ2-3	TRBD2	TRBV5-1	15	TGCGCCAGCAGCTTCCGCTTGACTAGCTCAGATACGCAGTATTTT	CASSFRLTSSDTQYF
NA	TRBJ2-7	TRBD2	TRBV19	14	TGTGCCAGTAGTATAGCGGGAGGGCCTTACGAGCAGTACTTC	CASSIAGGPYEQYF
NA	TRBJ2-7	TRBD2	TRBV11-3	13	TGTGCCAGCAGCGTGGGACTAGCTGGTGAGCAGTACTTC	CASSVGLAGEQYF
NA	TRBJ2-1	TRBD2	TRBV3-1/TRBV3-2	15	TGTGCCAGCAGCCAGACGGCTAGCGGGAGGAATGAGCAGTTCTTC	CASSQTASGRNEQFF
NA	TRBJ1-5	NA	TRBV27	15	TGTGCCAGCAGACCAATTCGGGACATCTATCAGCCCCAGCATTTT	CASRPIRDIYQPQHF
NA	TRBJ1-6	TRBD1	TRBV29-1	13	TGCAGCGTTCGGACAGGGTCGAATTCACCCCTCCACTTT	CSVRTGSNSPLHF
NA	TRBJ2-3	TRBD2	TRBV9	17	TGTGCCAGCAGCGCCGAGGAGCGGGAGGAGGGCACAGATACGCAGTATTTT	CASSAEEREEGTDTQYF
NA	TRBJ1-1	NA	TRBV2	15	TGTGCCAGCCAGAATAATGGGGGACAGAACACTGAAGCTTTCTTT	CASQNNGGQNTEAFF
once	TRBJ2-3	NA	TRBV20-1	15	TGCAGTGCTAGTACGGTGGGAGACACGGGGAGTACGCAGTATTTT	CSASTVGDTGSTQYF
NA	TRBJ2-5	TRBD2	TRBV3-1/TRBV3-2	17	TGTGCCAGCAGCCTGGGACTAGCGGGAGTGGAACGAGAGACCCAGTACTTC	CASSLGLAGVERETQYF
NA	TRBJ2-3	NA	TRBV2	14	TGTGCCAGCAGTGTAGGACTTAGCACAGATACGCAGTATTTT	CASSVGLSTDTQYF